This TCR beta chain was identified in a study of T cells after yellow fever vaccination. Study conclusions and caveats: Most primary-vaccination clones reappeared after the booster (about 97% CD4, about 90% CD8).

TCRdb re-derived calls from the 5' RACE reads in MiXCR, one entry per CDR3 protein. The repertoire holds 55,000 to 70,000 distinct CDR3 sequences, with 6.5% as singletons. J was trimmed by 2 bases and V by 6 bases; bases with no gene match: 8. CDR1 SGHTA and CDR2 FQGNSA come from the germline V gene. The CDR3 extends over 15 amino acids. This clonotype was detected many times. Its antigen remains unidentified. The source was CD8+ T cells sorted from PBMCs, collected roughly 45 days after the first yellow fever vaccination. This chain joins TRBV7-2 and TRBJ2-3, with TRBD1 matching over 7 bases. The clonotype was recovered from a man between 18 and 35 years old who received the YFV17D yellow fever vaccine. CDR3 in amino acids: CASSPQGYNTDTQYF. CDR3 bases: TGTGCCAGCAGTCCACAGGGGTATAACACAGATACGCAGTATTTT.